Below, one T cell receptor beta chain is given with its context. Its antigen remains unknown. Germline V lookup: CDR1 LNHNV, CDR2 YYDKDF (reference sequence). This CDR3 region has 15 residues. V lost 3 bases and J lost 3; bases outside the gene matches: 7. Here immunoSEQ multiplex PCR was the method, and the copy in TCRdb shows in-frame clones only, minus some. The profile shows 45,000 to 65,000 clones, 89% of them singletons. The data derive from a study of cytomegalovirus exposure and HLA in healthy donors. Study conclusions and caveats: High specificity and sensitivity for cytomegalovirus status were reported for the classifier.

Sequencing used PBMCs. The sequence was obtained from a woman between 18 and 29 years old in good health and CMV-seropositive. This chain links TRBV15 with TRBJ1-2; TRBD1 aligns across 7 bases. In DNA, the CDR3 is TGTGCCACCAGCAGGGATACCACAGGGGACTATGGCTACACCTTC. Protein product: CATSRDTTGDYGYTF.